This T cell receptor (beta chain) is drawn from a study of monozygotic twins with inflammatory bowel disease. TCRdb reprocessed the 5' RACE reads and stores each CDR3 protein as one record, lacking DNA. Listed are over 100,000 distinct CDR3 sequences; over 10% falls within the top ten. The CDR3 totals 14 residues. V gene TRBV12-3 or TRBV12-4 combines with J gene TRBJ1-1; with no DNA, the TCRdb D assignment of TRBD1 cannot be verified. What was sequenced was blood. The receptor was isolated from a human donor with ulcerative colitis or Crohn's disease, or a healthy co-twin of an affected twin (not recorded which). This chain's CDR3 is CASSLVVGTHEAFF.